The rows below give T cell receptor beta chains drawn from one sample of a study of blood T cells in healthy people across ages. One entry per CDR3 protein results from TCRdb running MiXCR on the 5' RACE reads. The sample holds 800,000 to 900,000 distinct CDR3 sequences, 60% to 80% seen once. Material for sequencing was blood. The receptors were sampled from a man aged 25-40 years in good health. CDR3s include the opening cysteine and the closing phenylalanine or tryptophan. The D gene is left open where the match is weak. Size values are once, few and many counts, or a class for expanded clones, and some rows have none.

D gene,V gene,clone size,J gene,CDR3 DNA,CDR3 protein
NA,TRBV21-1,few,TRBJ2-5,TGTGCCAGCAGCACCCCGGGACTAGCGGGGCCAGAGACCCAGTACTTC,CASSTPGLAGPETQYF
TRBD2,TRBV12-3/TRBV12-4,NA,TRBJ2-7,TGTGCCAGCAGTTTCGTACTAGCGGACTCCTACGAGCAGTACTTC,CASSFVLADSYEQYF
NA,TRBV5-1,NA,TRBJ1-6,TGCGCCAGCAGCTTGGGGTTTGGACAACCGACGTCACCCCTCCACTTT,CASSLGFGQPTSPLHF
TRBD1,TRBV6-2/TRBV6-3,NA,TRBJ2-7,TGTGCCAGCATGGGACAGGGTAAATACGAGCAGTACTTC,CASMGQGKYEQYF
NA,TRBV27,NA,TRBJ2-3,TGTGCCAGCTCCCTTTGGGCCTCCCCCCAGAGAACGCAGTATTTT,CASSLWASPQRTQYF
TRBD2,TRBV15,NA,TRBJ2-1,TGTGCCACCTTTAGTTTTCCCCCAAAGCGGGGGGTCACTAGCTCCTACAATGAGCAGTTCTTC,CATFSFPPKRGVTSSYNEQFF
TRBD2,TRBV20-1,NA,TRBJ2-5,TGCAGTGCTTTGAACAGCGGGGGGGTTCGGGAGACCCAGTACTTC,CSALNSGGVRETQYF
TRBD1,TRBV5-1,few,TRBJ2-1,TGCGCCAGCAGACCGGGGACAGGAGATAATGAGCAGTTCTTC,CASRPGTGDNEQFF
NA,TRBV28,few,TRBJ2-1,TGTGCCAGCACCTTGCTGAGCCGGGATACCTACAATGAGCAGTTCTTC,CASTLLSRDTYNEQFF
TRBD2,TRBV7-2,NA,TRBJ2-7,TGTGCCAGCAGCCACCCCAGGACTAGCGGGAGGTACGAGCAGTACTTC,CASSHPRTSGRYEQYF
NA,TRBV7-2,few,TRBJ2-1,TGTGCCAGCAGCCCTAGGATATCCGCTAATGAGCAGTTCTTC,CASSPRISANEQFF
NA,TRBV10-3,NA,TRBJ2-7,TGTGCCATCAGTGATCGGACAGACGAGCAGTACTTC,CAISDRTDEQYF
NA,TRBV12-3/TRBV12-4,NA,TRBJ2-1,TGTGCCAGCAGTTTGGGGGAGGACCCCTTAGATGAGCAGTTCTTC,CASSLGEDPLDEQFF